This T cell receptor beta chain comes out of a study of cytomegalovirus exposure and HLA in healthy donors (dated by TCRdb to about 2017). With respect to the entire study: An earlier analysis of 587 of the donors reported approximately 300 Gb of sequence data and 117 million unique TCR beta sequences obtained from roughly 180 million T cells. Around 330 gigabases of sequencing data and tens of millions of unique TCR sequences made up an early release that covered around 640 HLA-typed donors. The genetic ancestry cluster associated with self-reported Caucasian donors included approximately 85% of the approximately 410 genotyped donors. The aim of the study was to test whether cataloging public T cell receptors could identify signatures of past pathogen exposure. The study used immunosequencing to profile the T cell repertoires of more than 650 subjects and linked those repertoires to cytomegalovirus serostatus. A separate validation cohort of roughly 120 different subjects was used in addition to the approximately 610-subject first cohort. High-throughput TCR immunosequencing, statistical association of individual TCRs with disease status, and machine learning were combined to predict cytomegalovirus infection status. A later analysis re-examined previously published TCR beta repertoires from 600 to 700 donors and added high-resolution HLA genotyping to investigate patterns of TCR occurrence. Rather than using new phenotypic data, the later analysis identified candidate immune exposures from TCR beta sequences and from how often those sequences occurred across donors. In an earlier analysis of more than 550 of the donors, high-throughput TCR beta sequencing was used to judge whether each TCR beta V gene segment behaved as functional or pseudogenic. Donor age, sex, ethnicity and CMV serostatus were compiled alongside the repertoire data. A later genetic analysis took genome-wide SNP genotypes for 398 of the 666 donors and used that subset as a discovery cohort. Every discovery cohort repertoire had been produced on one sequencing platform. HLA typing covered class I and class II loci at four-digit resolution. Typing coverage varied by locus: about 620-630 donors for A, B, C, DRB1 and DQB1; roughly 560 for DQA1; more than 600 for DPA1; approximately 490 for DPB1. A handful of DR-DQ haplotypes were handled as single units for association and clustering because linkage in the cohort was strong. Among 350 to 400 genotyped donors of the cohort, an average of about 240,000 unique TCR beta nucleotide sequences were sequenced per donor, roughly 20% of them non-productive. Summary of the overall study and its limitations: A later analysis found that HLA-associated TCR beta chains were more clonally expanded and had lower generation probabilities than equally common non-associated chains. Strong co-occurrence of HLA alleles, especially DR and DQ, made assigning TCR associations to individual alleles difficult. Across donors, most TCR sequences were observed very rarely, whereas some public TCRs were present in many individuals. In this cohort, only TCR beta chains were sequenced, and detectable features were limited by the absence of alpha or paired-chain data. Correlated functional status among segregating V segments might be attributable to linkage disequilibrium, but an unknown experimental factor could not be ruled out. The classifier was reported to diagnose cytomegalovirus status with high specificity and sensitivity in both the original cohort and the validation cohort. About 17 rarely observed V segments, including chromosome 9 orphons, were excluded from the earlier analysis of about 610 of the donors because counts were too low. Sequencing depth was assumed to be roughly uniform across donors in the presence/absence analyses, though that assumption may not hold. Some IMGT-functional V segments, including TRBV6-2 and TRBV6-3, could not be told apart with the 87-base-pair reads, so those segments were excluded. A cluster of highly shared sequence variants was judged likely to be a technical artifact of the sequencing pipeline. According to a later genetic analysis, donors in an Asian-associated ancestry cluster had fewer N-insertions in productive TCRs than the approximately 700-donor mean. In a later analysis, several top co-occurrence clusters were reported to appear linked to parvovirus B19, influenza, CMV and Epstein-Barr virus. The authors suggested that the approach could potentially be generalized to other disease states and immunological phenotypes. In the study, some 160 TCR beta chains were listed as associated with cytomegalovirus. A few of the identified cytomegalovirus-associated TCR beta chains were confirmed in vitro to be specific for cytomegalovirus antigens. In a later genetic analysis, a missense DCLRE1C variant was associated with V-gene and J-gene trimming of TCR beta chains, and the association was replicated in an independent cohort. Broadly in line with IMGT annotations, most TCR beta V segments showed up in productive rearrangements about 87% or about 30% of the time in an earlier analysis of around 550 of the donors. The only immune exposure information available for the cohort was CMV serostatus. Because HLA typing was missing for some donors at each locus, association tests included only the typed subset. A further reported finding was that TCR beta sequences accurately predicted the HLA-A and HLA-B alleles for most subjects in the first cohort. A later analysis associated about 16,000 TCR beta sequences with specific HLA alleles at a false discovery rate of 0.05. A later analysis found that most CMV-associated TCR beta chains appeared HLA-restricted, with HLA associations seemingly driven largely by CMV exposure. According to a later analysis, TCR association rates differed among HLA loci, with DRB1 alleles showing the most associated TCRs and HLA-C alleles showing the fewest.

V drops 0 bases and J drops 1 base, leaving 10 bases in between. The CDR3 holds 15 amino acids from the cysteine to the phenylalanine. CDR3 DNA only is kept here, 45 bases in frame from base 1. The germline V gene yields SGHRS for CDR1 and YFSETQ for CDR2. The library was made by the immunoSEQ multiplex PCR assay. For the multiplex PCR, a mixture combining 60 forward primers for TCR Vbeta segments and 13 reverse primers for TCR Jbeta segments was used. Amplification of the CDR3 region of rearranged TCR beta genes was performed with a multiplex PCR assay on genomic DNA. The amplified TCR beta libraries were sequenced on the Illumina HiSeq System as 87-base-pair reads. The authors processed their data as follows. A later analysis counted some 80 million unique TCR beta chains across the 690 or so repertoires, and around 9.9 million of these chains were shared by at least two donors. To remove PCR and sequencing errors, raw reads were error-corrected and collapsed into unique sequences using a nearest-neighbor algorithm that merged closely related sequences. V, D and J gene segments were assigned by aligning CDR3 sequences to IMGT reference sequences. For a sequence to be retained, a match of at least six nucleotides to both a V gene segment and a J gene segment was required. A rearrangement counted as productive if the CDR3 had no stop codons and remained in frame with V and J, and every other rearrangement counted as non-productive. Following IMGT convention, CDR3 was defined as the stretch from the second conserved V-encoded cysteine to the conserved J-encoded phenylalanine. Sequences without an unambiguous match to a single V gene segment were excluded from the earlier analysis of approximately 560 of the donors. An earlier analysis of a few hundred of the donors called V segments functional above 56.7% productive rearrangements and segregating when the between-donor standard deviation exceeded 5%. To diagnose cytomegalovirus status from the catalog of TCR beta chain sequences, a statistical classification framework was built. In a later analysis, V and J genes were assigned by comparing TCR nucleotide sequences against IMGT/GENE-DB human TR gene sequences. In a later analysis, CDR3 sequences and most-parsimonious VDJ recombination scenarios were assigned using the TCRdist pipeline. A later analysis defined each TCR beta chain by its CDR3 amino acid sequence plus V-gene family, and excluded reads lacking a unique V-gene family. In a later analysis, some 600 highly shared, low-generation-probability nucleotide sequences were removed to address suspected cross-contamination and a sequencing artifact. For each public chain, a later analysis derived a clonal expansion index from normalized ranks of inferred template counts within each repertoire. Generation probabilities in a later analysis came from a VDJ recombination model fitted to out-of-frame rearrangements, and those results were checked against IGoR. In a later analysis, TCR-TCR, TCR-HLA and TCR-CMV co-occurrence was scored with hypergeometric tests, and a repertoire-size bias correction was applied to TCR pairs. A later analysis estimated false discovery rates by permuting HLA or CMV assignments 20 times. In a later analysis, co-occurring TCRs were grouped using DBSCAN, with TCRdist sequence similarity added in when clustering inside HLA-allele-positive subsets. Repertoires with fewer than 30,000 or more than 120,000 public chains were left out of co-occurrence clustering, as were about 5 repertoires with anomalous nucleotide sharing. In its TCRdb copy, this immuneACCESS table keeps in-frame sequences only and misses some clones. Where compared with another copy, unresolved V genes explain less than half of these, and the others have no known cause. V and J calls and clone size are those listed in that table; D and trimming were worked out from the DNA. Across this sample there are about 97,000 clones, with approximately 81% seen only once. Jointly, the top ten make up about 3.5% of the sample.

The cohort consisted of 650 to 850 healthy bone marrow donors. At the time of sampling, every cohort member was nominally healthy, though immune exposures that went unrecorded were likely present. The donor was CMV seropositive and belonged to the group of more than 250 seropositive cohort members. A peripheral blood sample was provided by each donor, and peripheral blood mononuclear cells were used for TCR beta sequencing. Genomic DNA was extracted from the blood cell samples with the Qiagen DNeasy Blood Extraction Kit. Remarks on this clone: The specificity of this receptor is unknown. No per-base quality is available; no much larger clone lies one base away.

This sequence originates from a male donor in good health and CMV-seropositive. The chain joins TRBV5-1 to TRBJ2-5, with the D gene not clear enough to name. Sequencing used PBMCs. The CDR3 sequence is CASSLGSITQETQYF. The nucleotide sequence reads TGCGCCAGCAGCTTGGGGAGTATCACCCAAGAGACCCAGTACTTC.